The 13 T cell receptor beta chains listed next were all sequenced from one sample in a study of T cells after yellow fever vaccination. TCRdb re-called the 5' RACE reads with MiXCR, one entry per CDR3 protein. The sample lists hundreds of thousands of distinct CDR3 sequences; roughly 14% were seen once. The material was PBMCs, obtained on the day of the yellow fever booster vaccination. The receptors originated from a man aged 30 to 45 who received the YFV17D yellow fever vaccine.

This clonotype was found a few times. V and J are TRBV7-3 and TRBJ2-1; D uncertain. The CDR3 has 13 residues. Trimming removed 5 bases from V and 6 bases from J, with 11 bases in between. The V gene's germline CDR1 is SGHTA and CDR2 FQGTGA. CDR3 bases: TGTGCCAGCAGCCTCAACTTTCCCAATGAGCAGTTCTTC. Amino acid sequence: CASSLNFPNEQFF.

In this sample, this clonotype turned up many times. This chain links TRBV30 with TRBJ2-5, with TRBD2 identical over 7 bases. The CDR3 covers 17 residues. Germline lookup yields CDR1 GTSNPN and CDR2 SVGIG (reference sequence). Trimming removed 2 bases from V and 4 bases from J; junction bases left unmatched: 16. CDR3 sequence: CAWSTLGRPREGETQYF. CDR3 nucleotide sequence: TGTGCCTGGAGTACTCTGGGACGGCCCAGGGAGGGAGAGACCCAGTACTTC.

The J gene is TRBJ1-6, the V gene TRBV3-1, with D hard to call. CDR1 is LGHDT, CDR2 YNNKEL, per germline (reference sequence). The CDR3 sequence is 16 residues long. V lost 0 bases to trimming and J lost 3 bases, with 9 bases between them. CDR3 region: CASSQERGNYNSPLHF. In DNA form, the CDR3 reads TGTGCCAGCAGCCAAGAGCGTGGCAACTATAATTCACCCCTCCACTTT.

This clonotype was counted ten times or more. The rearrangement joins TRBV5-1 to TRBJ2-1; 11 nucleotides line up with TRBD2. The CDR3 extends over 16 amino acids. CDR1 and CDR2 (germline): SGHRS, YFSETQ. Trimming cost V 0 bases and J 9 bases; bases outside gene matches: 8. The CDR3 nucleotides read TGCGCCAGCAGCTTGGTCACTAGCGGGAGTCCTGGTGAGCAGTTCTTC. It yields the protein CASSLVTSGSPGEQFF.

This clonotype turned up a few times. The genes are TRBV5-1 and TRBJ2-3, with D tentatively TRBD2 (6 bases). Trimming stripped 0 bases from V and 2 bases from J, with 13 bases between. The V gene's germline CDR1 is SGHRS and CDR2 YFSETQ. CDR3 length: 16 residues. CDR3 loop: CASSLVPGDVTDTQYF. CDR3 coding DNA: TGCGCCAGCAGCTTGGTACCGGGAGATGTCACAGATACGCAGTATTTT.

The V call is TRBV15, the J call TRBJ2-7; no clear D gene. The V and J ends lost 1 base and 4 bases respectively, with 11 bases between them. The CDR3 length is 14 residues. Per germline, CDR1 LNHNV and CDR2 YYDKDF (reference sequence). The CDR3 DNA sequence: TGTGCCACCAGCAGAGTTGCCAGCCGGTACGAGCAGTACTTC. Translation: CATSRVASRYEQYF.

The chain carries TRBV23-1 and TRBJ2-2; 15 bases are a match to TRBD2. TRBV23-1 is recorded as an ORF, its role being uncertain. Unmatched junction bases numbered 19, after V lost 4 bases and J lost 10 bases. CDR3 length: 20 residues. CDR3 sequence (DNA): TGCGCCAGCAGTCGAGGTGGCGGACTAGCGGGAGGGCGTTCCCCGATGGAGCTGTTTTTT. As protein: CASSRGGGLAGGRSPMELFF.

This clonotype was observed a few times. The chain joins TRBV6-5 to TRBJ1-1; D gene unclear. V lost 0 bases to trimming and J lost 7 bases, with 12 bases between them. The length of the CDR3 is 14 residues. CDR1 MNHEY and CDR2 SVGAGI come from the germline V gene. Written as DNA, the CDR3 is TGTGCCAGCAGTTACTCGTCGGACTATAATGAAGCTTTCTTT. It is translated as CASSYSSDYNEAFF.

The CDR3 DNA is TGCAGCGTTGAAGTAGGAAACAGGGGTTTCGAGCAGTACTTC. It specifies CSVEVGNRGFEQYF. This rearrangement joins TRBV29-1 to TRBJ2-7; 7 nucleotides line up with TRBD1. The germline gives CDR1 SQVTM, CDR2 ANQGSEA. CDR3 size: 14 residues. With V trimmed by 1 base and J by 6 bases, 9 bases remained unmatched.

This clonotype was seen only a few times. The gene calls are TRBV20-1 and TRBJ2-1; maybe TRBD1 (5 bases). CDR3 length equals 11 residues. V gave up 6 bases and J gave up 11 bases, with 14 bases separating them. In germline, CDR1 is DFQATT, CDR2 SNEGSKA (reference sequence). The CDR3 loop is CSALRGRQQFF. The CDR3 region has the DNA TGCAGTGCCCTTAGGGGCCGGCAGCAGTTCTTC.

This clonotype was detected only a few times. The CDR3 nucleotides read TGTGCCAGTAGTAGTAGGGGAGGGCCGGTCGTTGAGCAGTTCTTC. The encoded protein is CASSSRGGPVVEQFF. This chain joins TRBV19 and TRBJ2-1, with 7 bases identical to TRBD2. V was clipped by 4 bases and J by 9 bases; unmatched bases: 12. Germline lookup yields CDR1 LNHDA and CDR2 SQIVND (reference sequence). This CDR3 is built from 15 residues.

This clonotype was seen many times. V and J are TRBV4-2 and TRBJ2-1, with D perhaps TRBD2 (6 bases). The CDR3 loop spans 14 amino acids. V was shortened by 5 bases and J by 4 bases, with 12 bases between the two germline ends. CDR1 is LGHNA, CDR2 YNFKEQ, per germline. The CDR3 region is CASSVPGLYNEQFF. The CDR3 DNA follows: TGTGCCAGCAGCGTGCCGGGACTTTACAATGAGCAGTTCTTC.

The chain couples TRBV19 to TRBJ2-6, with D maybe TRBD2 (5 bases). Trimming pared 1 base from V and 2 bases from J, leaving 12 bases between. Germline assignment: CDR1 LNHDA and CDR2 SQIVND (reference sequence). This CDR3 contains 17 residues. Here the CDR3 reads CASSIVEGATGANVLTF. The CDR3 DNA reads TGTGCCAGTAGTATAGTCGAGGGAGCCACTGGGGCCAACGTCCTGACTTTC.